The rows below give T cell receptor beta chains drawn from one sample of a study of T cells in Graves' hyperthyroidism and ophthalmopathy. From the multiplex PCR reads, TCRdb called clonotypes with MiXCR, one entry per CDR3 protein. The data hold about 280,000 distinct CDR3 sequences, with less than 30% observed a single time. Sequencing input: blood. The receptors come from a man in his forties with Graves' hyperthyroidism that later progressed to Graves' ophthalmopathy. Each CDR3 is given with its conserved first and last residue. Fields, in order: J gene, clone size, D gene, V gene, CDR3 DNA, CDR3 protein. D genes are given only for firm matches. Size is stated for part of the rows, as once, few or many counts, or as a class when the clone is expanded.

>TRBJ2-7|many|-|TRBV4-2
TGTGCCAGCAGCCAAGATCTGGCTAGCTTCGACGAGCAGTACTTC
CASSQDLASFDEQYF
>TRBJ2-5|-|TRBD1|TRBV24-1
TGTGCCACCAGTCCGGGGACAGATCAAGAGACCCAGTACTTC
CATSPGTDQETQYF
>TRBJ1-2|medium-sized|-|TRBV6-5
TGTGCCAGTGGACAGTACGGGGACTACACCTTC
CASGQYGDYTF
>TRBJ2-3|many|TRBD2|TRBV12-3/TRBV12-4
TGTGCCAGCAGTTTAGCGCTAGCGGGAGCCCCAGATACGCAGTATTTT
CASSLALAGAPDTQYF
>TRBJ2-7|-|-|TRBV19
TGTGCCAGTAGTATCTCGGACAGAGCCGAGCAGTACTTC
CASSISDRAEQYF
>TRBJ1-2|many|-|TRBV30
TGTGCCTGGAGTCCCGACTATGGCTACACCTTC
CAWSPDYGYTF
>TRBJ1-3|few|-|TRBV18
TGTGCCAGCTCACCACCGGTCGGCTCTGGAAACACCATATATTTT
CASSPPVGSGNTIYF
>TRBJ2-7|-|-|TRBV6-1
TGTGCCAGCAGTGAAGAAGTACACTACGAGCAGTACTTC
CASSEEVHYEQYF
>TRBJ2-2|many|-|TRBV6-1
TGTGCCATCAGAGAGGTGGCCGGGGAGCTGTTTTTT
CAIREVAGELFF
>TRBJ1-2|-|-|TRBV5-1
TGCGCCAGCTCGTTCAATCAGAACTATGGCTACACCTTC
CASSFNQNYGYTF
>TRBJ1-2|many|-|TRBV5-4
TGTGCCAGCAGCTTGGGGCGGGGAGGTGGCTACACCTTC
CASSLGRGGGYTF
>TRBJ1-2|-|TRBD1|TRBV2
TGTGCCAGCAGCATTACAGGGGTATGGGGCTACACCTTC
CASSITGVWGYTF
>TRBJ2-5|many|-|TRBV12-3/TRBV12-4
TGTGCCAGCAGTTTATCCGGGACGGAGACCCAGTACTTC
CASSLSGTETQYF
>TRBJ2-5|many|-|TRBV27
TGTGCCAGCAGTTTAGGAGGGTTTTCATCCCAAGAGACCCAGTACTTC
CASSLGGFSSQETQYF
>TRBJ1-1|many|-|TRBV24-1
TGTGCCACCAGTGATGGGGACGTTCTTGAAGCTTTCTTT
CATSDGDVLEAFF
>TRBJ1-1|many|-|TRBV14
TGTGCCAGCAGCCAAGATTCGGGGGGAGGTATTGAAGCTTTCTTT
CASSQDSGGGIEAFF
>TRBJ2-5|-|-|TRBV20-1
TGCAGTGCTAAACAGGAGTTCGATCAAGAGACCCAGTACTTC
CSAKQEFDQETQYF
>TRBJ2-7|many|TRBD1|TRBV7-6
TGTGCCAGCAGCTTTCTCGGACAGGGGTCCCACGAGCAGTACTTC
CASSFLGQGSHEQYF
>TRBJ1-1|many|-|TRBV16
TGTGCCAGCAGCCAGTGGGGCGGCCTGGCTTTCTTT
CASSQWGGLAFF
>TRBJ1-3|many|-|TRBV19
TGTGCCAGTAGTTCCCGGACTTTTGGAAACACCATATATTTT
CASSSRTFGNTIYF
>TRBJ1-1|-|-|TRBV28
TGTGCCAGCAGTTTTGTTGCAGGGAGGGCTGAAGCTTTCTTT
CASSFVAGRAEAFF
>TRBJ2-7|many|TRBD1|TRBV7-2
TGTGCCAGCAGCGCCCGGACAGGGTTTGAATACGAGCAGTACTTC
CASSARTGFEYEQYF
>TRBJ1-2|-|-|TRBV27
TGTGCCAGCAGTACCGGCCGGATCTATGGCTACACCTTC
CASSTGRIYGYTF
>TRBJ2-7|many|-|TRBV6-5
TGTGCCAGCAGTTATGGGCCGTTCTGGGGACGGTCCTACGAGCAGTACTTC
CASSYGPFWGRSYEQYF
>TRBJ1-2|many|TRBD1|TRBV7-6
TGTGCCAGCAGCGCTACAGGGGCGGCTAACTGTGGCTACACCTTC
CASSATGAANCGYTF
>TRBJ2-7|many|-|TRBV11-2
TGTGCCAGCAGCTTAGATTACAGGGTCGAGCAGTACTTC
CASSLDYRVEQYF
>TRBJ2-2|-|TRBD2|TRBV2
TGTGCCAGCAGTGATATCCGCGGGGGGCCCATTTTGGCCGGGGAGCTGTTTTTT
CASSDIRGGPILAGELFF
>TRBJ1-1|many|TRBD1|TRBV6-5
TGTGCCAGCAGCCCCATGGACAGGGGTGACACTGAAGCTTTCTTT
CASSPMDRGDTEAFF
>TRBJ1-2|-|-|TRBV18
TGTGCCAACCCCTCTTCTTTTTTGCGGGGTAATGATGGCTACACCTTC
CANPSSFLRGNDGYTF
>TRBJ1-2|many|-|TRBV24-1
TGTGCCACTTCAGAGGGTAACTATGGCTACACCTTC
CATSEGNYGYTF
>TRBJ1-1|many|-|TRBV5-1
TGCGCCAGCAGCTTGGTGACACCAAACACTGAAGCTTTCTTT
CASSLVTPNTEAFF
>TRBJ1-5|many|-|TRBV20-1
TGCAGTGCTATCCGGACGGGCAATCAGCCCCAGCATTTT
CSAIRTGNQPQHF
>TRBJ1-2|-|TRBD1|TRBV27
TGTGCCAGCAGTCGGGACAGGGTTCTGTGGACCTTC
CASSRDRVLWTF
>TRBJ1-5|many|TRBD1|TRBV20-1
TGCAGTGCTACATACAGGGGGAGGGATACGCCCCAGCATTTT
CSATYRGRDTPQHF
>TRBJ2-5|many|-|TRBV12-3/TRBV12-4
TGTGCCAGCAGTCCTAGGGGAGAGACCCAGTACTTC
CASSPRGETQYF
>TRBJ1-6|few|-|TRBV12-3/TRBV12-4
TGTGCCAGCAGTTTAGAGAATACAAGACAGCTCCTCCACTTT
CASSLENTRQLLHF
>TRBJ2-2|many|TRBD1|TRBV6-4
TGTGCCAGCAGACCCCACCGAGGACAGGGGTGGACCGGGGAGCTGTTTTTT
CASRPHRGQGWTGELFF
>TRBJ1-5|-|-|TRBV6-1
TGTGCCAGCAGGAAACTTGGGCAGCCCCAGCATTTT
CASRKLGQPQHF